Listed below are T cell receptor beta chains from one sample, sequenced in a study of blood T cell repertoires in COVID-19. Sequenced by immunoSEQ multiplex PCR; TCRdb stores in-frame clones only, minus some. Of around 4,800 clones detected, approximately 70% appear once; the ten largest clones hold roughly 38%. Sequencing input: peripheral blood. Receptor source: a human donor in a cohort sampled during active COVID-19. The CDR3 runs from the conserved cysteine through the conserved F or W. The D gene is left open where the match is weak. A clone size is listed for some rows: how often the clone was seen (once, few, many), or a class if it is expanded.

clone_size: few
v_call: TRBV24-1
d_call: -
j_call: TRBJ2-7
cdr3_aa: CAESEQYF
cdr3_nt: TGTGCCGAGAGCGAGCAGTACTTC

clone_size: once
v_call: TRBV4-3
d_call: -
j_call: TRBJ1-5
cdr3_aa: CASSQDPGTNQPQHF
cdr3_nt: TGCGCCAGCAGCCAAGACCCAGGAACTAATCAGCCCCAGCATTTT

clone_size: -
v_call: TRBV27
d_call: TRBD1
j_call: TRBJ2-7
cdr3_aa: CASSRKPGQGIHEQYF
cdr3_nt: TGTGCCAGCAGCCGCAAACCGGGACAGGGGATTCACGAGCAGTACTTC

clone_size: -
v_call: TRBV6-2/TRBV6-3
d_call: -
j_call: TRBJ1-2
cdr3_aa: CASSYGGRGNYGYTF
cdr3_nt: TGTGCCAGCAGTTACGGGGGTCGGGGGAACTATGGCTACACCTTC

clone_size: -
v_call: TRBV6-6
d_call: -
j_call: TRBJ1-2
cdr3_aa: CASREFVMEDGYTF
cdr3_nt: TGTGCCAGCAGGGAATTTGTGATGGAGGATGGCTACACCTTC

clone_size: -
v_call: TRBV27
d_call: -
j_call: TRBJ2-7
cdr3_aa: CASSSRVGYEQYF
cdr3_nt: TGTGCCAGCAGTTCTCGGGTCGGGTACGAGCAGTACTTC

clone_size: few
v_call: TRBV7-2
d_call: -
j_call: TRBJ1-3
cdr3_aa: CASSLDYSGNTIYF
cdr3_nt: TGTGCCAGCAGCTTGGACTACTCTGGAAACACCATATATTTT

clone_size: -
v_call: TRBV18
d_call: -
j_call: TRBJ2-2
cdr3_aa: CASSISTTVTGELFF
cdr3_nt: TGTGCCAGCTCAATATCGACAACTGTTACCGGGGAGCTGTTTTTT

clone_size: -
v_call: TRBV9
d_call: TRBD2
j_call: TRBJ2-5
cdr3_aa: CASSVGGGTSAATQYF
cdr3_nt: TGTGCCAGCAGCGTAGGAGGGGGGACTAGCGCTGCGACCCAGTACTTC

clone_size: -
v_call: TRBV4-1
d_call: -
j_call: TRBJ1-1
cdr3_aa: CASSHVDRLNAEAFF
cdr3_nt: TGCGCCAGCAGCCATGTGGACAGACTCAACGCTGAAGCTTTCTTT

clone_size: -
v_call: TRBV6-4
d_call: TRBD1
j_call: TRBJ1-5
cdr3_aa: CASSWTGVSQPQHF
cdr3_nt: TGTGCCAGCAGTTGGACAGGGGTGAGTCAGCCCCAGCATTTT

clone_size: -
v_call: TRBV29-1
d_call: -
j_call: TRBJ1-4
cdr3_aa: CSATDSTNEKLFF
cdr3_nt: TGCAGCGCTACTGACAGCACTAATGAAAAACTGTTTTTT

clone_size: -
v_call: TRBV7-8
d_call: -
j_call: TRBJ2-3
cdr3_aa: CASSPPGVQSTDTQYF
cdr3_nt: TGTGCCAGCAGCCCGCCGGGGGTTCAGAGCACAGATACGCAGTATTTT

clone_size: -
v_call: TRBV18
d_call: -
j_call: TRBJ2-2
cdr3_aa: CASSWLRDTGELFF
cdr3_nt: TGTGCCAGCTCATGGCTGCGGGACACCGGGGAGCTGTTTTTT

clone_size: -
v_call: TRBV5-1
d_call: TRBD1
j_call: TRBJ1-4
cdr3_aa: CASSSRGRGNEKLFF
cdr3_nt: TGCGCCAGCAGCTCCAGGGGGCGGGGTAATGAAAAACTGTTTTTT

clone_size: -
v_call: TRBV11-3
d_call: -
j_call: TRBJ2-6
cdr3_aa: CASSPRQGQGANVLTF
cdr3_nt: TGTGCCAGCAGCCCCCGGCAGGGGCAAGGGGCCAACGTCCTGACTTTC

clone_size: -
v_call: TRBV6-6
d_call: -
j_call: TRBJ1-4
cdr3_aa: CASSPGLPNEKLFF
cdr3_nt: TGTGCCAGCAGCCCGGGACTCCCTAATGAAAAACTGTTTTTT

clone_size: -
v_call: TRBV14
d_call: TRBD1
j_call: TRBJ2-4
cdr3_aa: CASSKGGDRGRWAKNIQYF
cdr3_nt: TGTGCCAGCAGCAAGGGAGGGGACAGGGGGCGCTGGGCCAAAAACATTCAGTACTTC

clone_size: -
v_call: TRBV6-2/TRBV6-3
d_call: TRBD2
j_call: TRBJ2-3
cdr3_aa: CASSYSREAGLAVTDTQYF
cdr3_nt: TGTGCCAGCAGTTACTCGAGGGAGGCGGGACTAGCAGTTACAGATACGCAGTATTTT

clone_size: -
v_call: TRBV4-1
d_call: -
j_call: TRBJ2-7
cdr3_aa: CASSQDLAPYEQYF
cdr3_nt: TGCGCCAGCAGCCAAGATTTAGCCCCCTACGAGCAGTACTTC